This T cell receptor beta chain came from a study of T-cell reconstitution after alpha-beta-depleted transplantation in children. This clonotype has at least ten counts. For TCRbeta, the library was prepared with unique molecular identifiers. Each CDR3 protein gets one entry after TCRdb re-called the PCR reads with MiXCR. Among 200,000 to 250,000 distinct CDR3 sequences, 9.5% to 15% were seen once, and the ten largest hold around 2.5%. Trimming removed 3 bases at V and 5 bases at J, with 16 bases between. The CDR3 covers 15 residues. Germline values: CDR1 ENHRY, CDR2 SYGVKD. The V call is TRBV10-3, the J call TRBJ1-1, with D possibly matching TRBD1 (6 bases). The source of this sequence is a human donor who donated a stem cell graft to a child with acute lymphoblastic leukemia. Sequencing used PBMCs from the stem cell graft donor, obtained from the stem cell graft. CDR3 loop: CAISEPRGIGTEAFF. Here the CDR3 DNA reads TGTGCCATCAGTGAACCAAGGGGGATCGGTACTGAAGCTTTCTTT.